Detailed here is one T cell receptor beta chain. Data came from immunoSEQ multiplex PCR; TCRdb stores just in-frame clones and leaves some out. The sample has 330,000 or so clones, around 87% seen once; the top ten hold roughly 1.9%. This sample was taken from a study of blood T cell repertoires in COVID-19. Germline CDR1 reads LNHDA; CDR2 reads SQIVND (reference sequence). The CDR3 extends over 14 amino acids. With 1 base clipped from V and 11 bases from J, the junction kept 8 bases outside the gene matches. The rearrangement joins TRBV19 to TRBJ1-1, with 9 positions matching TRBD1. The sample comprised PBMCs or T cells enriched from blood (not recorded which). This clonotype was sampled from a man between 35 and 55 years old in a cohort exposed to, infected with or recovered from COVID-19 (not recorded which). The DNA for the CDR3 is TGTGCCAGTAGTATAGGGAGGACAGGGGCGGACGCTTTCTTT. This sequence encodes CASSIGRTGADAFF.